These 15 T cell receptor beta chains share one sample of origin, sequenced in a study of T-cell memory formation after mild COVID-19. TCRdb ran MiXCR on the 5' RACE reads and lists one entry per CDR3 protein. The data show approximately 480,000 distinct CDR3 sequences, 15% to 20% seen once. The sample taken for sequencing was PBMCs or a T cell subset sorted from them (not recorded which). The receptor set was obtained from an adult woman who had mild COVID-19 (a few samples of this study predate the infection). Cell type and time point are not known.

This clonotype has only a few counts. The V and J genes are TRBV6-5 and TRBJ1-2; TRBD1 aligns across 10 bases. The CDR3 consists of 16 residues. V lost 5 bases, J lost 4 bases, and 10 bases stayed unmatched. CDR1 MNHEY and CDR2 SVGAGI come from the germline V gene. CDR3: CASSEDRGASLYGYTF. CDR3 bases: TGTGCCAGCAGTGAGGACAGGGGGGCCAGCCTCTATGGCTACACCTTC.

This chain connects TRBV20-1 to TRBJ1-6; tentatively, D is TRBD1 (6 bases). The CDR3 spans 14 residues. Germline loops: CDR1 DFQATT, CDR2 SNEGSKA (reference sequence). V was trimmed by 7 bases and J by 5 bases, leaving 15 bases between them. CDR3 nucleotide sequence: TGCAGTGGCACGCGGGACACCAATAATTCACCCCTCCACTTT. Its protein is CSGTRDTNNSPLHF.

At least ten counts were recorded for this clonotype. The rearrangement uses TRBV30 and TRBJ2-7; D assignment may be TRBD1 or TRBD2 (5 bases each). From germline, CDR1 is GTSNPN and CDR2 SVGIG (reference sequence). Trimming stripped 0 bases from V and 2 bases from J, with 11 bases between. The CDR3 extends over 14 amino acids. CDR3 in DNA: TGTGCCTGGAGTGTGGGGACGTGGACCTACGAGCAGTACTTC. As protein: CAWSVGTWTYEQYF.

Details on this clonotype: The junction does not match germline at one end; this may be a read error. The genes are TRBV29-1 and TRBJ2-7; TRBD1 matches 11 bases. CDR3 length: 17 residues. Germline V gives CDR1 SQVTM, CDR2 ANQGSEA. In DNA form, the CDR3 reads TGCAGCGTTGAAGCAGTAGACGGACAGGGGGCGAGGAACGAGAAGTACTTC. The encoded protein is CSVEAVDGQGARNEKYF.

This clonotype was recorded a few times. V and J are TRBV20-1 and TRBJ2-3; 11 nucleotides match TRBD2. Germline CDR1 DFQATT, CDR2 SNEGSKA (reference sequence). V lost 5 bases, J lost 3 bases, and 4 bases stayed unmatched. The CDR3 has 14 residues. As DNA, the CDR3 is TGCAGTGCTTTTACTAGCGGGAGAACAGATACGCAGTATTTT. Its translation: CSAFTSGRTDTQYF.

The chain carries TRBV24-1 and TRBJ2-7; 9 nucleotides align to TRBD1. The V gene end was trimmed by 4 bases and the J gene end by 4 bases; junction bases not matched to a gene: 13. Germline CDR1 and CDR2: KGHDR and SFDVKD. The CDR3 has 17 amino acids. The CDR3 reads CATSEKGAGTGLYEQYF. The CDR3 nucleotides are TGTGCCACCAGTGAAAAGGGGGCCGGGACAGGGTTGTACGAGCAGTACTTC.

This sequence joins TRBV19 and TRBJ2-7, with 10 nucleotides matching TRBD1. V shed 5 bases, J shed 0 bases, and the junction held 4 bases outside the gene matches. Germline V gives CDR1 LNHDA, CDR2 SQIVND (reference sequence). The CDR3 has 15 amino acids. In DNA, the CDR3 is TGTGCCAGTAGTGAGGACAGGGGGAGCTCCTACGAGCAGTACTTC. Translated, it gives CASSEDRGSSYEQYF.

This chain joins TRBV19 and TRBJ2-1; the D gene could be TRBD1 or TRBD2 (6 bases each). Germline CDR1 reads LNHDA; CDR2 reads SQIVND (reference sequence). Trimming pared 4 bases from V and 10 bases from J, leaving 11 bases between. There are 12 residues in the CDR3. DNA of the CDR3: TGTGCCAGTAGTAAATCGGGGGCCGAGCAGTTCTTC. It specifies CASSKSGAEQFF.

A few counts support this clonotype. The rearrangement links TRBV5-1 to TRBJ2-2; D ambiguous. The CDR3 runs to 20 residues. Per germline, CDR1 SGHRS and CDR2 YFSETQ. Trimming took 1 base from V and 0 from J, leaving 22 bases between them. The CDR3 region has the DNA TGCGCCAGCAGCTTGAAATTAAGGATAGGCGCACAGACGAACACCGGGGAGCTGTTTTTT. It is translated as CASSLKLRIGAQTNTGELFF.

The chain combines TRBV7-9 with TRBJ1-1; D call uncertain. V lost 6 bases and J 1 base, leaving 9 bases between the germline ends. From germline, CDR1 is SEHNR and CDR2 FQNEAQ (reference sequence). This CDR3 has 13 residues. The CDR3 DNA is TGTGCCAGCAGTTATGCCCCGAACACTGAAGCTTTCTTT. Its protein is CASSYAPNTEAFF.

This clonotype was found many times. The chain has TRBV5-1 and TRBJ1-2; D unresolved. CDR1 and CDR2 (germline): SGHRS, YFSETQ. The CDR3 has 15 residues. V lost 0 bases and J lost 0, with 9 bases in between. The CDR3 loop reads CASSLEGNSNYGYTF. Written as DNA, the CDR3 is TGCGCCAGCAGCTTGGAAGGGAATTCTAACTATGGCTACACCTTC.

This clonotype occurred a few times. CDR3 in amino acids: CASSPPEAGSYNEQFF. CDR3 bases: TGTGCCAGCAGTCCCCCGGAAGCGGGTTCCTACAATGAGCAGTTCTTC. The chain carries TRBV12-3 or TRBV12-4 and TRBJ2-1; TRBD2 is a possible D gene (6 bases). CDR3 size: 16 residues. The V gene lost 5 bases and the J gene lost 1 base, with 15 bases spanning the gap.

This clonotype was seen only a few times. The V call is TRBV19, the J call TRBJ2-3, with D possibly being TRBD1 (6 bases). Germline CDR1 and CDR2: LNHDA and SQIVND (reference sequence). The CDR3 runs 15 residues. Between the trimmed V and J ends, which lost 7 bases and 0 bases, there was a span of 14 bases. CDR3 nucleotide sequence: TGTGCCAGTAAAACAGGGCTCCCTAGCACAGATACGCAGTATTTT. The encoded protein is CASKTGLPSTDTQYF.

This clonotype came up many times. The V call is TRBV12-3 or TRBV12-4, the J call TRBJ2-3; 8 bases align to TRBD1. Losses at the gene ends were 5 bases for V and 6 bases for J; bases not matched to a gene: 4. This CDR3 has 13 residues. The DNA for the CDR3 is TGTGCCAGCAGTCAACCAGGGGGCGATACGCAGTATTTT. Protein sequence: CASSQPGGDTQYF.

This clonotype was seen a few times. The chain uses TRBV28 and TRBJ1-5; a possible D gene is TRBD1 (5 bases). Per germline, CDR1 MDHEN and CDR2 SYDVKM. Trimming pared 4 bases from V and 1 base from J, leaving 14 bases between. The CDR3 is made up of 16 amino acids. CDR3 sequence (DNA): TGTGCCAGCAGTTCGGGGGTGAGTGGAAGCAATCAGCCCCAGCATTTT. It yields the protein CASSSGVSGSNQPQHF.